The T cell receptor (beta chain) described here comes from a study of blood T cell repertoires in COVID-19. About the research overall: Samples came from the United States, Italy and Spain, spanning acute and convalescent COVID-19.

Profiled with immunoSEQ multiplex PCR; TCRdb holds only in-frame clones, not every one. The sample lists more than 85,000 clones; roughly 79% were seen once. This CDR3 is 13 amino acids long. Germline trimming cut 7 bases from V and 6 bases from J; bases unmatched to any gene: 8. CDR1 and CDR2 (germline): MDHEN, SYDVKM. The rearrangement links TRBV28 to TRBJ2-7; 8 bases fit TRBD1. The receptor comes from an elderly man with acute or convalescent COVID-19. The source material was peripheral blood. The chain's CDR3 is CASIPGQGGEQYF. Written as DNA, the CDR3 is TGTGCCAGCATACCAGGACAGGGTGGCGAGCAGTACTTC.